The entry below gives a single TCR beta chain sequence along with its context. Its antigen is undetermined. This record comes from a study of cytomegalovirus exposure and HLA in healthy donors. The J segment lost 6 bases and the V segment lost 2 bases, leaving 10 bases of the junction unmatched. CDR1 is WNHNN, CDR2 SYGVQD, per germline (reference sequence). The CDR3 runs to 16 residues. The primer mix had 60 Vbeta and 13 Jbeta primers. Generated by immunoSEQ multiplex PCR, the TCRdb table keeps only in-frame clones and is missing some. Of approximately 120,000 clones listed, approximately 80% are singletons. Study-wide results and caveats: As confirmed in vitro, a few CMV-associated chains were specific for CMV antigens.

The chain recombines TRBV10-1 with TRBJ2-7; 10 bases match TRBD2. Specimen: PBMCs. The TCR was taken from a woman between 40 and 55 years old in good health and CMV-seropositive. CDR3 sequence: CASSEIKAGGLREQYF. CDR3 in DNA: TGCGCCAGCAGTGAGATCAAAGCGGGAGGGCTGCGCGAGCAGTACTTC.